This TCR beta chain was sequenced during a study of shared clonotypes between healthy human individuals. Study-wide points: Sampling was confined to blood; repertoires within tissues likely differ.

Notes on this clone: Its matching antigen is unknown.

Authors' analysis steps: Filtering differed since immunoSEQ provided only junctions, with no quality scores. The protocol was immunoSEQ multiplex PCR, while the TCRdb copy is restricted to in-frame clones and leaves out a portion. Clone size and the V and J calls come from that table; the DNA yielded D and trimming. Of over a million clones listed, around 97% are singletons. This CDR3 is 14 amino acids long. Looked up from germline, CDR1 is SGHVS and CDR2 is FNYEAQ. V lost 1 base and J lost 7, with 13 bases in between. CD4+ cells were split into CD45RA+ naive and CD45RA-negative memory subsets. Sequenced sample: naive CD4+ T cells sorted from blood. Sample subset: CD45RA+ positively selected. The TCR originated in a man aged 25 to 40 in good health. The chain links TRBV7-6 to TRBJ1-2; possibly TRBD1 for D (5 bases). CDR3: CASSLDRAGTGYTF. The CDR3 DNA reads TGTGCCAGCAGCTTAGATCGGGCAGGGACTGGCTACACCTTC.